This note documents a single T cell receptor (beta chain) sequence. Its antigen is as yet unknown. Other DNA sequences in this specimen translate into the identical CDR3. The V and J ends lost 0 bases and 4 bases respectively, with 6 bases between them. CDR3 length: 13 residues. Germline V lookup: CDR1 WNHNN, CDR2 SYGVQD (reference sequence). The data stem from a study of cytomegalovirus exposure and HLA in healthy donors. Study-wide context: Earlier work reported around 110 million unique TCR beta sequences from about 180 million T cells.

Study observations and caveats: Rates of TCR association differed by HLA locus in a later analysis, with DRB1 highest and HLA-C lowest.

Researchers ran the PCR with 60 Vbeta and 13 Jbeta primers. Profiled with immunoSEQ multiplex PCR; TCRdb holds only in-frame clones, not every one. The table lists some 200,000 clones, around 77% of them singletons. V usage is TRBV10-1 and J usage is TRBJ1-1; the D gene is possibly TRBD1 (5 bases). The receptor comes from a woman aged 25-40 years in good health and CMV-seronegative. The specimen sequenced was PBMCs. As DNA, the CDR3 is TGCGCCAGCAGTGAGTCGGGGGGCACTGAAGCTTTCTTT. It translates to CASSESGGTEAFF.